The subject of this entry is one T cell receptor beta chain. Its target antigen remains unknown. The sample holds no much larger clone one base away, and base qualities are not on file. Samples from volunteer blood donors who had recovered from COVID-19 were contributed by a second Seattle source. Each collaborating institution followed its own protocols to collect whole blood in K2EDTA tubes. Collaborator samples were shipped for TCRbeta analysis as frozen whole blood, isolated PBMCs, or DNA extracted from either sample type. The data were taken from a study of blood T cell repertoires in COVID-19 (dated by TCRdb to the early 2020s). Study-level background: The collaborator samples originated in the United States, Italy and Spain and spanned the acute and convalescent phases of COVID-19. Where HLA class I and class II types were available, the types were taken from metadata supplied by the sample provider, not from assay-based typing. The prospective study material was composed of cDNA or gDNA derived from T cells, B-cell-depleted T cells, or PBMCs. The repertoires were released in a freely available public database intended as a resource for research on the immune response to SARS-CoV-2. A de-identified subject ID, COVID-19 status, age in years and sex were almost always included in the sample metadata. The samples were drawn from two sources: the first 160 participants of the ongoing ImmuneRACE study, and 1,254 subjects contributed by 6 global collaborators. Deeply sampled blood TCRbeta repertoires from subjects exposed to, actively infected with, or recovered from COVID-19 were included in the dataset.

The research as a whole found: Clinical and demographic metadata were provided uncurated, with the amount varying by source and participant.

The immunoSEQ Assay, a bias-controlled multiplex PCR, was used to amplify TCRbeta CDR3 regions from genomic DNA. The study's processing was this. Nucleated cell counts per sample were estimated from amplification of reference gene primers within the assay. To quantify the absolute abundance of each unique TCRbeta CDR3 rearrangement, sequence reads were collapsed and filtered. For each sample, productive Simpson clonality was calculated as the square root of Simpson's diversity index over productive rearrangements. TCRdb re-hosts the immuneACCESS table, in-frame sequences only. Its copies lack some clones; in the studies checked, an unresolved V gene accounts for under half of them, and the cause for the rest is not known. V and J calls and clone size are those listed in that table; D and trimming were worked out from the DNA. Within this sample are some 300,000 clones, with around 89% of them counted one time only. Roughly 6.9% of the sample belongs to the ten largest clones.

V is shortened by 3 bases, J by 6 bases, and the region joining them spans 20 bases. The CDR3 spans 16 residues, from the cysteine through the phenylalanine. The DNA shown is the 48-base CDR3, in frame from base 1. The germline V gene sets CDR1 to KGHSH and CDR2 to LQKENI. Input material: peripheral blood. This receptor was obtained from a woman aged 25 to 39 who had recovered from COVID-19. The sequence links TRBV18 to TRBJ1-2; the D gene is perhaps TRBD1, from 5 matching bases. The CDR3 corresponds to CASSPSPGGVGNGYTF. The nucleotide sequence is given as TGTGCCAGCTCACCCTCACCGGGGGGGGTTGGTAATGGCTACACCTTC.